A single sample gave rise to the 27 T cell receptor beta chains below, sequenced in a study of graft-versus-host responses after intestinal transplantation. Profiled with immunoSEQ multiplex PCR; TCRdb holds only in-frame clones, not every one. Of 17,000 or so clones in the sample, around two fifths were seen once. The plating included 200,000 irradiated, violet-dye-labeled stimulator cells together with 200,000 CFSE-labeled responder cells. The material was alloreactive CD8+ T cells from a mixed lymphocyte reaction culture, obtained before intestinal transplant. The subset here: CFSE-low proliferating T cells sorted from roughly six-day pre-transplant mixed lymphocyte reaction (GvH or HvG direction). The receptor set was obtained from a human patient who received an intestinal transplant.

The J gene is TRBJ1-5, the V gene TRBV2, with D maybe TRBD1 (5 bases). Germline-derived CDR1 and CDR2 are SNHLY and FYNNEI. CDR3 length: 14 amino acids. Trimming took off 8 bases at V and 4 bases at J, with 15 bases between the two ends. The CDR3 reads CASEGAGRNQPQHF. CDR3 nucleotide sequence: TGTGCCAGCGAAGGGGCGGGCAGAAATCAGCCCCAGCATTTT.

The V call is TRBV2, the J call TRBJ1-5; D gene ambiguous. This CDR3 is 17 amino acids long. Looked up from germline, CDR1 is SNHLY and CDR2 is FYNNEI. The germline V and J ends were trimmed by 0 bases and 2 bases, with 14 bases remaining between them. CDR3 coding DNA: TGTGCCAGCAGTGAAGCGTTTCTTACGGGCCGCAATCAGCCCCAGCATTTT. Its translation is CASSEAFLTGRNQPQHF. Full variable domain (remainder filled in from reference TRBV2 and TRBJ1-5): EPEVTQTPSHQVTQMGQEVILRCVPISNHLYFYWYRQILGQKVEFLVSFYNNEISEKSEIFDDQFSVERPDGSNFTLKIRSTKLEDSAMYFCASSEAFLTGRNQPQHFGDGTRLSIL.

The J gene is TRBJ2-7, the V gene TRBV4-1; TRBD1 aligns across 7 bases. The CDR3 is 16 residues long. Per germline, CDR1 MGHRA and CDR2 YSYEKL. V was pared by 4 bases and J by 3 bases, with 12 bases of the junction left unmatched. This CDR3 reads CASSLRTGPLFYEQYF. The CDR3 DNA sequence: TGCGCCAGCAGCCTCCGGACAGGACCGTTATTCTACGAGCAGTACTTC.

The chain employs TRBV9 and TRBJ1-2; TRBD1 agrees at 8 bases. Germline V CDR1 and CDR2: SGDLS, YYNGEE. This CDR3 has 14 amino acids. Trimming removed 1 base from V and 4 bases from J; junction bases left unmatched: 3. DNA for the CDR3: TGTGCCAGCAGCGTACAGGGGGCCCCCTATGGCTACACCTTC. Its protein is CASSVQGAPYGYTF.

The chain recombines TRBV9 with TRBJ2-1; 11 bases fit TRBD2. CDR3 length: 17 residues. The V segment lost 2 bases and the J segment 4 bases; nucleotides outside the gene matches: 8. Germline V lookup: CDR1 SGDLS, CDR2 YYNGEE. The DNA of the CDR3 is TGTGCCAGCAGCGTTTCCCCGGGACTAGCGGTTTACAATGAGCAGTTCTTC. Translating gives CASSVSPGLAVYNEQFF. Complete variable domain (other parts from reference TRBV9 and TRBJ2-1): DSGVTQTPKHLITATGQRVTLRCSPRSGDLSVYWYQQSLDQGLQFLIQYYNGEERAKGNILERFSAQQFPDLHSELNLSSLELGDSALYFCASSVSPGLAVYNEQFFGPGTRLTVL.

This clone appeared a few times. The chain joins TRBV18 to TRBJ1-1, with D uncertain. This CDR3 has 17 amino acids. V was trimmed by 1 base and J by 0 bases, leaving 15 bases between them. Germline lookup yields CDR1 KGHSH and CDR2 LQKENI. Here the CDR3 DNA reads TGTGCCAGCTCACCACGGCGTTACGTGAGGGTGAACACTGAAGCTTTCTTT. It encodes CASSPRRYVRVNTEAFF.

V gene TRBV2 combines with J gene TRBJ2-3; 7 bases map to TRBD2. Germline V gene sequence: CDR1 SNHLY, CDR2 FYNNEI. The V segment lost 6 bases and the J segment 6 bases; nucleotides outside the gene matches: 12. The CDR3 runs to 15 residues. CDR3 amino acids: CASSLGLVHPDTQYF. The CDR3 coding sequence is TGTGCCAGCAGCCTCGGACTAGTCCACCCCGATACGCAGTATTTT.

The chain couples TRBV11-1 to TRBJ2-7; 7 nucleotides agree with TRBD2. The V and J ends lost 2 bases and 2 bases, in that order; junction bases with no gene match: 3. The CDR3 is made up of 14 amino acids. CDR1 and CDR2 (germline): SGHAT, FQDESV (reference sequence). CDR3 coding DNA: TGTGCCAGCAGCTTACAGCGGGGAACCTACGAGCAGTACTTC. Translating it yields CASSLQRGTYEQYF. The full variable domain, rest sourced from reference TRBV11-1 and TRBJ2-7, is EAEVAQSPRYKITEKSQAVAFWCDPISGHATLYWYRQILGQGPELLVQFQDESVVDDSQLPKDRFSAERLKGVDSTLKIQPAELGDSAMYLCASSLQRGTYEQYFGPGTRLTVT.

The V gene is TRBV27, the J gene TRBJ1-6, with 8 nucleotides matching TRBD1. The CDR3 has 18 amino acids. The V segment lost 3 bases and the J segment 9 bases; nucleotides outside the gene matches: 16. Germline CDR1 reads MNHEY; CDR2 reads SMNVEV (reference sequence). The CDR3 nucleotides are TGTGCCAGCAGTTTGAGGGCAGGGGGCGCTTTGAGTTCTTCACCCCTCCACTTT. As protein: CASSLRAGGALSSSPLHF.

This clone was found a few times. The chain is built from TRBV5-4 and TRBJ2-5; D assignment may be TRBD1 or TRBD2 (5 bases each). Trimming took 2 bases from V and 4 from J, leaving 15 bases between them. Germline V gene sequence: CDR1 SGHNT, CDR2 YYREEE (reference sequence). The CDR3 totals 15 residues. CDR3 nucleotide sequence: TGTGCCAGCAGCTTAGTCGGGGCGTCAAGAGAGACCCAGTACTTC. Translation: CASSLVGASRETQYF.

V and J are TRBV18 and TRBJ1-1, with no clear D. CDR3 length: 11 amino acids. With 4 bases removed from V and 9 bases from J, the gap between germline ends came to 9 bases. Germline CDR1 reads KGHSH; CDR2 reads LQKENI. In nucleotides, the CDR3 is TGTGCCAGCTCACATGGGTTCAAAGCTTTCTTT. It translates to CASSHGFKAFF.

The J gene is TRBJ2-1, the V gene TRBV7-9, with 9 bases fitting TRBD2. The germline CDR1 and CDR2 sequences are SEHNR and FQNEAQ (reference sequence). CDR3 length equals 16 residues. V lost 5 bases, J lost 0 bases, and 5 bases stayed unmatched. This chain's CDR3 is CASSPLAGSSYNEQFF. CDR3 in DNA: TGTGCCAGCAGCCCTCTAGCGGGGAGCTCCTACAATGAGCAGTTCTTC.

This clone showed up just a few times. The chain joins TRBV7-8 to TRBJ1-1, with a possible D match to TRBD1 (5 bases). The ends were cut back, 4 bases at V and 3 bases at J, with 15 bases in the middle. The CDR3 consists of 15 residues. The germline CDR1 and CDR2 sequences are SGHVS and FQNEAQ. The CDR3 nucleotides are TGTGCCAGCAGCTCCATGGACCGAGGGGACACTGAAGCTTTCTTT. This encodes CASSSMDRGDTEAFF.

This chain links TRBV5-4 with TRBJ2-1; D gene unclear. This CDR3 has 13 amino acids. The ends were cut back, 1 base at V and 4 bases at J, with 6 bases in the middle. From germline, CDR1 is SGHNT and CDR2 YYREEE (reference sequence). The CDR3 region is CASSLTLYNEQFF. CDR3 nucleotide sequence: TGTGCCAGCAGCTTGACCCTGTACAATGAGCAGTTCTTC.

V is TRBV4-2 and J is TRBJ2-1, with 8 bases fitting TRBD2. The CDR3 loop spans 16 amino acids. Looked up from germline, CDR1 is LGHNA and CDR2 is YNFKEQ. V trimming: 0 bases; J trimming: 4 bases; junction bases outside the gene matches: 5. CDR3 sequence: CASSQESGSFYNEQFF. The CDR3 nucleotides are TGTGCCAGCAGCCAAGAAAGCGGGAGCTTTTACAATGAGCAGTTCTTC.

The chain carries TRBV6-1 and TRBJ1-2; D remains ambiguous. The CDR3 is made up of 15 amino acids. Trimming removed 6 bases from V and 4 bases from J, with 18 bases in between. Germline V gene data show CDR1 as MNHNS and CDR2 as SASEGT. For the CDR3, the DNA is TGTGCCAGCAGCGTTCTTCTTGCCTCGGGCTATGGCTACACCTTC. It encodes CASSVLLASGYGYTF.

The gene calls are TRBV27 and TRBJ2-7; D ambiguous. V was shortened by 6 bases and J by 0 bases, with 12 bases between the two germline ends. CDR3 length: 14 residues. Germline CDR1 and CDR2: MNHEY and SMNVEV (reference sequence). The DNA for the CDR3 is TGTGCCAGCAGGAAGCACTACCCCTCCTACGAGCAGTACTTC. Protein product: CASRKHYPSYEQYF.

The rearrangement links TRBV6-5 to TRBJ2-2, with 8 nucleotides matching TRBD2. The V gene's germline CDR1 is MNHEY and CDR2 SVGAGI. CDR3 length: 14 amino acids. The J segment lost 1 base and the V segment lost 8 bases, leaving 3 bases of the junction unmatched. The chain's CDR3 is CASLLAVNTGELFF. The CDR3 nucleotides are TGTGCCAGCTTACTAGCGGTGAACACCGGGGAGCTGTTTTTT.

The chain links TRBV5-6 to TRBJ2-5; D might be TRBD2 (6 bases). Per germline, CDR1 SGHDT and CDR2 YYEEEE. V dropped 6 bases and J dropped 0 bases, with 21 bases sitting between them. The CDR3 length is 17 residues. The CDR3 sequence is CASIRRFAEGYQETQYF. The CDR3 DNA sequence: TGTGCCAGCATCCGGCGGTTTGCGGAGGGGTACCAAGAGACCCAGTACTTC.

The chain couples TRBV14 to TRBJ2-3, with 7 positions matching TRBD1. Germline assignment: CDR1 SGHDN and CDR2 FVKESK. V dropped 4 bases and J dropped 2; count of bases not matched to a gene: 6. The CDR3 totals 15 residues. CDR3: CASSRQGDNTDTQYF. The CDR3 bases are TGTGCCAGCAGCCGACAGGGTGATAACACAGATACGCAGTATTTT.

This clone is categorized as medium-sized. CDR3 nucleotides: TGCGCCAGCAGCCCGGGACAGGGGGGGTCCTACGAGCAGTACTTC. Translating it yields CASSPGQGGSYEQYF. V gene TRBV4-1 combines with J gene TRBJ2-7, with 11 bases that match TRBD1. CDR1 MGHRA and CDR2 YSYEKL come from the germline V gene. This CDR3 has 15 amino acids. J lost 1 base, V lost 4 bases, and 3 bases had no gene match.

By share of the sample, this clone is medium-sized. The chain has TRBV5-6 and TRBJ1-5; D ambiguous. The CDR3 consists of 18 residues. CDR1 is SGHDT, CDR2 YYEEEE, per germline. Trimming took 4 bases from V and 0 from J, leaving 20 bases between them. Here the CDR3 reads CASSHREEELNSNQPQHF. In nucleotides, the CDR3 is TGTGCCAGCAGCCACCGGGAAGAAGAACTAAATAGCAATCAGCCCCAGCATTTT.

V usage is TRBV25-1 and J usage is TRBJ2-7; either TRBD1 or TRBD2 may supply D (5 bases each). The CDR3 extends over 11 amino acids. V lost 5 bases to trimming and J lost 6 bases, with 8 bases between them. CDR1 and CDR2 (germline): MGHDK, SYGVNS. In nucleotides, the CDR3 is TGTGCCAGCAGTCAGGGACGCGAGCAGTACTTC. It encodes CASSQGREQYF.

The CDR3 loop reads CASSLTGDYGYTF. CDR3 in DNA: TGTGCCAGCAGTTTGACAGGGGACTATGGCTACACCTTC. The chain carries TRBV7-9 and TRBJ1-2; 8 positions match TRBD1. V dropped 6 bases and J dropped 3; count of bases not matched to a gene: 3. The germline V gene has CDR1 SEHNR and CDR2 FQNEAQ (reference sequence). This CDR3 comprises 13 residues.

The V call is TRBV19, the J call TRBJ2-5, with D perhaps matching TRBD1 or TRBD2 (5 bases each). The last part of the DNA fits TRBJ2-7 better; the J call may be wrong. Germline CDR1 and CDR2: LNHDA and SQIVND (reference sequence). This CDR3 has 16 residues. Written as DNA, the CDR3 is TGTGCCAGTAGTACCTGGCCGGGGCCAGATCCCTACGAGCAGTACTTC. Translated: CASSTWPGPDPYEQYF.

By share, this clone ranks as medium-sized. The gene calls are TRBV4-2 and TRBJ2-1; TRBD1 might be the D (6 bases). This CDR3 contains 16 residues. The germline gives CDR1 LGHNA, CDR2 YNFKEQ. The V end lost 0 bases, the J end lost 5 bases, and 14 bases lay between the germline ends. CDR3 nucleotide sequence: TGTGCCAGCAGCCAAGAGAGGGGGACCCCTAACAATGAGCAGTTCTTC. Translating it yields CASSQERGTPNNEQFF.

This clone was picked up a small number of times. This chain uses TRBV5-4 with TRBJ2-7, with D tentatively TRBD1 (5 bases). V was cut by 4 bases and J by 5 bases, with 16 bases left in between. Germline V gene data show CDR1 as SGHNT and CDR2 as YYREEE (reference sequence). This CDR3 region has 14 residues. CDR3 sequence (DNA): TGTGCCAGCAGCCCGGACATTTCATGGGACGAGCAGTACTTC. As protein: CASSPDISWDEQYF. The complete variable domain, with remaining parts taken from reference TRBV5-4 and TRBJ2-7, reads ETGVTQSPTHLIKTRGQQVTLRCSSQSGHNTVSWYQQALGQGPQFIFQYYREEENGRGNFPPRFSGLQFPNYSSELNVNALELDDSALYLCASSPDISWDEQYFGPGTRLTVT.